The 12 T cell receptor beta chains presented below share a single source sample, sequenced in a study of CD8+CD57+ T cells in acquired aplastic anemia. CDR3 and TCR beta VDJ profiling relied on a genomic DNA template. TCRdb analysed the reads with MiXCR anew, one entry per CDR3 protein. The sample carries around 290,000 distinct CDR3 sequences, under 60% recorded once. Only patients with CD8+CD57+ cell expansion on flow cytometry were chosen for sequencing. Sequences were obtained from sorted CD4+, CD8+, or CD8+CD57+ T cells (not recorded which) from PBMCs. The receptors come from a human donor with aplastic anemia.

The chain combines TRBV25-1 with TRBJ2-7, with TRBD1 matching 8 bases. Trimming at V came to 2 bases and at J to 4 bases, leaving 7 bases not matched to a gene. The germline V gene encodes CDR1 MGHDK and CDR2 SYGVNS. The CDR3 contains 15 residues. Here the CDR3 reads CASSEERQGAYEQYF. Written as DNA, the CDR3 is TGTGCCAGCAGTGAAGAACGGCAGGGGGCGTACGAGCAGTACTTC.

V usage is TRBV20-1 and J usage is TRBJ2-7; 12 nucleotides line up with TRBD2. The V segment lost 6 bases and the J segment 7 bases; nucleotides outside the gene matches: 7. Germline V gene sequence: CDR1 DFQATT, CDR2 SNEGSKA (reference sequence). The CDR3 loop spans 13 amino acids. In nucleotides, the CDR3 is TGCAGTGCGACTACTAGCGGGGGGTATGAGCAGTACTTC. This translates into CSATTSGGYEQYF.

This clonotype has at least ten counts. This chain uses TRBV12-3 or TRBV12-4 with TRBJ2-7; TRBD2 might be the D (5 bases). The CDR3 extends over 15 amino acids. Trimming took 6 bases from V and 6 from J, leaving 21 bases between them. CDR3 in amino acids: CASSPAGGTTVEQYF. The CDR3, as DNA: TGTGCCAGCAGCCCGGCGGGCGGTACCACCGTCGAGCAGTACTTC.

This clonotype was seen a handful of times. This chain joins TRBV15 and TRBJ1-4; TRBD1 might be the D (6 bases). The germline V gene encodes CDR1 LNHNV and CDR2 YYDKDF (reference sequence). With 2 bases removed from V and 8 bases from J, the gap between germline ends came to 15 bases. The CDR3 is 15 amino acids. Written as DNA, the CDR3 is TGTGCCACCAGCAGATTTAGACAGGCGGGGGAAAAACTGTTTTTT. It specifies CATSRFRQAGEKLFF.

J is TRBJ2-7 and V is TRBV4-1; D might be TRBD2 (5 bases). Trimming shortened V by 5 bases and J by 3 bases, and 14 bases separated the two germline ends. Looked up from germline, CDR1 is MGHRA and CDR2 is YSYEKL. The CDR3 extends over 14 amino acids. CDR3 nucleotides: TGCGCCAGCAGCTCTGGCCGGGGTGGCTACGAGCAGTACTTC. Its protein is CASSSGRGGYEQYF.

V and J are TRBV9 and TRBJ2-7; D not certain. The germline CDR1 and CDR2 sequences are SGDLS and YYNGEE. The CDR3 extends over 13 amino acids. The V end lost 1 base, the J end lost 7 bases, and 12 bases lay between the germline ends. The CDR3 loop is CASSVISSSEQYF. The CDR3 region has the DNA TGTGCCAGCAGCGTAATAAGCAGCTCGGAGCAGTACTTC.

This rearrangement joins TRBV18 to TRBJ2-1; D possibly corresponds to TRBD2 (6 bases). Trimming stripped 3 bases from V and 0 bases from J, with 12 bases between. The CDR3 has 16 amino acids. In germline, CDR1 is KGHSH, CDR2 LQKENI. The CDR3 here is CASSPRGIASYNEQFF. CDR3 in DNA: TGTGCCAGCTCACCTCGGGGGATCGCCTCCTACAATGAGCAGTTCTTC.

V usage is TRBV24-1 and J usage is TRBJ2-3, with D possibly being TRBD2 (5 bases). The V gene lost 9 bases and the J gene lost 6 bases, with 15 bases spanning the gap. CDR3 size: 13 residues. CDR1 and CDR2 from the germline V gene are KGHDR and SFDVKD. CDR3 sequence reads: CATVGSPVDTQYF. As DNA, the CDR3 is TGTGCCACCGTGGGGAGCCCTGTGGATACGCAGTATTTT.

This clonotype has a count of ten or more. V is TRBV2 and J is TRBJ2-2; TRBD1 might be the D (5 bases). The V gene's germline CDR1 is SNHLY and CDR2 FYNNEI. V lost 5 bases and J 2 bases, leaving 9 bases between the germline ends. CDR3 length equals 14 residues. The CDR3 bases are TGTGCCAGCAGTAGCAGGGTAAACACCGGGGAGCTGTTTTTT. Residues: CASSSRVNTGELFF.

This sequence joins TRBV4-1 and TRBJ2-5, with D possibly called TRBD1 or TRBD2 (7 bases each). The CDR3 is made up of 15 amino acids. The V gene's germline CDR1 is MGHRA and CDR2 YSYEKL. V lost 1 base, J lost 13 bases, and 22 bases lay in between. CDR3 nucleotides: TGCGCCAGCAGCCAAGGGCAGGGGGGGACTGAAAAACTGTACTTC. It yields the protein CASSQGQGGTEKLYF.

The CDR3 DNA sequence: TGTGCCAGCAGTGAGAATATGGGTTTTGGGACCCAGTACTTC. It specifies CASSENMGFGTQYF. This chain connects TRBV2 to TRBJ2-5, with no clear D. Germline loops: CDR1 SNHLY, CDR2 FYNNEI. Deletions cut 3 bases from V and 7 bases from J, with 15 bases between. This CDR3 is 14 amino acids long.

This chain connects TRBV10-3 to TRBJ2-2, with D perhaps being TRBD1 or TRBD2 (5 bases each). Trimming removed 9 bases from V and 0 bases from J, with 8 bases in between. Per germline, CDR1 ENHRY and CDR2 SYGVKD. CDR3 size: 13 residues. The CDR3 nucleotides read TGTGCCATTCAGGGAGCGAACACCGGGGAGCTGTTTTTT. Protein: CAIQGANTGELFF.